This T cell receptor beta chain originates from a study of control samples from healthy donors and cancer patients. The protocol was immunoSEQ multiplex PCR, while the TCRdb copy is restricted to in-frame clones and leaves out a portion. The profile shows hundreds of thousands of clones, around nine tenths of them singletons. With V trimmed by 0 bases and J by 6 bases, 5 bases remained unmatched. This CDR3 region has 15 residues. CDR1 and CDR2 from the germline V gene are SGHTA and FQGTGA. The genes are TRBV7-3 and TRBJ2-3; 8 positions agree with TRBD2. Sequenced: PBMCs. The sequence came from a man in his forties with head and neck cancer. The CDR3 is CASSLTSGISDTQYF. CDR3 sequence (DNA): TGTGCCAGCAGCTTAACTAGCGGGATTAGTGATACGCAGTATTTT.